These 30 T cell receptor beta chains came from one sample sequenced in a study of Tregs in tolerant kidney transplant recipients. TCRdb keeps only in-frame clones here, not all; method: immunoSEQ multiplex PCR. Its listing shows about 2,000 clones. These receptors have no known antigen. Recipient PBMCs carried a CFSE label and met irradiated graft donor PBMCs for approximately six days before FACS sorting. This specimen was CD8+ T cells from blood cultured with allogeneic cells, taken before the transplant. The receptors shown here come from a human patient who received a combined kidney and bone marrow transplant.

This clone is labeled large based on frequency. The read stops 3 residues short of the end of the CDR3; the missing end is completed from the germline J gene. The rearrangement joins TRBV6-2 or TRBV6-3 to TRBJ2-1; no reliable D call. V shed 2 bases and J shed 3 bases, with 5 bases lying between them. Looked up from germline, CDR1 is MNHEY and CDR2 is SVGEGT. The CDR3 extends over 13 amino acids. CDR3 protein: CASSYTYYNEQFF. CDR3 bases read: TGTGCCAGCAGTTACACCTACTACAATGAG.

The CDR3 DNA, read in part, is TGCAGTGCTAATAAGAGGGGAGGACTAGCGACCTCCTACGAG. Translated, it gives CSANKRGGLATSYE. The full CDR3 is CSANKRGGLATSYEQYF. The chain couples TRBV20-1 to TRBJ2-7; 9 bases are shared with TRBD2. The read ends 3 residues early relative to the CDR3; the germline J gene fills the gap. Per the germline V gene, CDR1 is DFQATT and CDR2 is SNEGSKA (reference sequence). V gave up 4 bases and J gave up 0 bases; unmatched junction bases: 13. CDR3 size: 17 residues.

Of note for this clone: The sequence runs out 3 residues before the end of the CDR3; the remainder is reconstructed from the germline J gene. The V call is TRBV7-2, the J call TRBJ1-1, with D possibly being TRBD1 (5 bases). The CDR3 has 15 amino acids. Germline CDR1 SGHTA, CDR2 FQGNSA. Trimming cost V 3 bases and J 5 bases, with 16 bases left between them. The sequenced CDR3 bases are TGTGCCAGCAGCTTCGATCTGGGGGGGGGAACTGAA. Its translation: CASSFDLGGGTE. The entire CDR3 protein is CASSFDLGGGTEAFF. The full variable domain, completed using reference TRBV7-2 and TRBJ1-1, is GAGVSQSPSNKVTEKGKDVELRCDPISGHTALYWYRQSLGQGLEFLIYFQGNSAPDKSGLPSDRFSAERTGGSVSTLTIQRTQQEDSAVYLCASSFDLGGGTEAFFGQGTRLTVV.

Comments on this clone: The DNA ends 3 residues before the CDR3 does, and the rest of the CDR3 is filled in from the germline J gene. The V call is TRBV19, the J call TRBJ2-2; 9 bases line up with TRBD1. The V and J ends lost 5 bases and 6 bases, in that order; junction bases with no gene match: 10. Germline-derived CDR1 and CDR2 are LNHDA and SQIVND (reference sequence). This CDR3 is 16 amino acids long. The part of the CDR3 DNA that was read is TGTGCCAGTAGTGCCTGGACAGGGGCGCCCGCCGGGGAG. This encodes CASSAWTGAPAGE. In full, the CDR3 reads CASSAWTGAPAGELFF.

With regard to this clone: The read falls 3 residues short of the CDR3 end, and the missing part is taken from the germline J gene. This chain uses TRBV27 with TRBJ2-2, with D perhaps being TRBD1 or TRBD2 (5 bases each). The CDR3 runs 16 residues. With 2 bases removed from V and 4 bases from J, the gap between germline ends came to 14 bases. The germline V gene has CDR1 MNHEY and CDR2 SMNVEV (reference sequence). The CDR3 reads CASSLRGASGTGELFF. Partial CDR3 DNA: TGTGCCAGCAGTTTAAGAGGGGCGTCGGGCACCGGGGAG.

To note about this clone: The CDR3 is cut off 3 residues early in the read; its end comes from the germline J gene. This chain connects TRBV13 to TRBJ1-3; D remains ambiguous. V dropped 4 bases and J dropped 6 bases, with 7 bases sitting between them. Germline CDR1 and CDR2: PRHDT and FYEKMQ (reference sequence). This CDR3 contains 12 residues. The CDR3 bases that were read are TGTGCCAGCAGCTACTACCAAAACACC. It yields the protein CASSYYQNT. The whole CDR3 sequence reads CASSYYQNTIYF.

Notes on this clone: The read is 3 residues too short to cover the CDR3 end, so that end is filled in from the germline J gene. V usage is TRBV14 and J usage is TRBJ1-6; 7 bases map to TRBD1. Germline values: CDR1 SGHDN, CDR2 FVKESK. V shed 0 bases, J shed 7 bases, and the junction held 3 bases outside the gene matches. This CDR3 contains 15 residues. Incomplete CDR3 DNA: TGTGCCAGCAGCCAAGAACAGGGGCTCAATTCACCC. This codes for CASSQEQGLNSP. The CDR3 in its entirety is CASSQEQGLNSPLHF.

This clone registers medium-sized by frequency. The read stops 3 residues short of the end of the CDR3; the missing end is completed from the germline J gene. V and J are TRBV13 and TRBJ2-5, with D unresolved. Germline assignment: CDR1 PRHDT and CDR2 FYEKMQ (reference sequence). This CDR3 contains 13 residues. V was clipped by 3 bases and J by 1 base, with 6 bases between them. The DNA read from the CDR3 is TGTGCCAGCAGCTTGAGACTCCAAGAGACC. It yields the protein CASSLRLQET. The entire CDR3 protein is CASSLRLQETQYF.

Details on this clone: Read sequence stops 3 residues before the CDR3 end, and the germline J gene provides the missing end. V and J are TRBV19 and TRBJ1-3, with D unresolved. Between the trimmed V and J ends, which lost 2 bases and 1 base, there was a span of 9 bases. The CDR3 has 15 amino acids. Looked up from germline, CDR1 is LNHDA and CDR2 is SQIVND (reference sequence). The CDR3 region is CASSISAGSGNTIYF. Partial CDR3 DNA: TGTGCCAGTAGTATATCTGCCGGGTCTGGAAACACC.

Points on this clone: Read sequence stops 3 residues before the CDR3 end, and the germline J gene provides the missing end. The chain couples TRBV27 to TRBJ2-5; 10 bases map to TRBD1. The CDR3 length is 17 residues. The germline gives CDR1 MNHEY, CDR2 SMNVEV (reference sequence). V was pared by 4 bases and J by 5 bases, with 13 bases of the junction left unmatched. The CDR3 bases that were read are TGTGCCAGCAGTTGGGTGGGGACAGGGGTTCTGGAGGAGACC. Residues: CASSWVGTGVLEET. The complete CDR3 sequence is CASSWVGTGVLEETQYF.

Note on this clone: The read halts 3 residues ahead of the CDR3 end, with the missing end drawn from the germline J gene. The chain uses TRBV2 and TRBJ1-2; possible D gene TRBD1, 5 bases. CDR1 is SNHLY and CDR2 is FYNNEI in the germline V gene. This CDR3 contains 14 residues. V was pared by 2 bases and J by 7 bases, with 14 bases between. Incomplete CDR3 DNA: TGTGCCAGCAGTGAAATAGGCAGGGAAGGTGGC. It specifies CASSEIGREGG. The entire CDR3 sequence reads CASSEIGREGGYTF.

Turning to this clone: The read ends 3 residues shy of where the CDR3 ends; the end is completed using the germline J gene. The chain couples TRBV2 to TRBJ2-7; no clear D. CDR1 and CDR2 from the germline V gene are SNHLY and FYNNEI. V lost 6 bases, J lost 2 bases, and 11 bases lay in between. This CDR3 contains 13 residues. This CDR3 reads CASSADIAYEQYF. The covered CDR3 bases are TGTGCCAGCAGCGCCGACATCGCCTACGAG.

On this clone: The read falls 3 residues short of the CDR3 end, and the missing part is taken from the germline J gene. The V gene is TRBV5-1, the J gene TRBJ2-1, with 8 bases identical to TRBD1. The CDR3 has 16 residues. The V gene's germline CDR1 is SGHRS and CDR2 YFSETQ. The J segment lost 0 bases and the V segment lost 3 bases, leaving 5 bases of the junction unmatched. CDR3 loop: CASSSGQASSYNEQFF. CDR3 DNA, as far as it was read: TGCGCCAGCAGCTCGGGACAGGCGAGCTCCTACAATGAG.

In the case of this clone: The read halts 3 residues ahead of the CDR3 end, with the missing end drawn from the germline J gene. The chain employs TRBV2 and TRBJ2-3; D gene uncertain. There are 10 residues in the CDR3. Germline CDR1 is SNHLY and CDR2 is FYNNEI. CDR3 DNA, as far as it was read: TGTGCCACCTACCACCCTCCG. Translating gives CATYHPP. The full CDR3 sequence reads CATYHPPQYF.

This clone counts as medium-sized (0.01 to 0.1%) by frequency. The read gets to within 3 residues of the CDR3 end, and the germline J gene fills in the rest. The rearrangement uses TRBV6-2 or TRBV6-3 and TRBJ2-3; 7 bases are shared with TRBD2. With V trimmed by 0 bases and J by 4 bases, 4 bases remained unmatched. The CDR3 runs to 15 residues. Germline V gene lookup returns CDR1 MNHEY and CDR2 SVGEGT. Incomplete CDR3 DNA: TGTGCCAGCAGTTACTCTCTAGCGGAGGCAGATACG. Translating gives CASSYSLAEADT. The whole CDR3 is CASSYSLAEADTQYF.

Frequency places this clone as medium-sized. Read sequence stops 3 residues before the CDR3 end, and the germline J gene provides the missing end. This chain links TRBV29-1 with TRBJ2-7; D perhaps matches TRBD1 (6 bases). V was trimmed by 4 bases and J by 3 bases, leaving 13 bases between them. Germline V lookup: CDR1 SQVTM, CDR2 ANQGSEA. CDR3 length equals 13 residues. The CDR3 reads CSVAGTRDYEQYF. CDR3 DNA, as far as it was read: TGCAGCGTTGCAGGGACAAGGGACTACGAG.

This clone is called medium-sized (0.01 to 0.1%) based on its frequency. The observed sequence ends 3 residues before the CDR3 terminus, with the missing tail filled in from the germline J gene. The gene calls are TRBV2 and TRBJ2-1, with D perhaps matching TRBD1 (5 bases). Trimming took off 8 bases at V and 0 bases at J, with 17 bases between the two ends. Germline-derived CDR1 and CDR2 are SNHLY and FYNNEI. The CDR3 is 16 residues long. CDR3 sequence reads: CASYSSQESSYNEQFF. The part of the CDR3 DNA that was read is TGTGCCAGCTACTCTTCACAGGAGAGCTCCTACAATGAG.

Note on this clone: The CDR3 extends 3 residues past the end of the read, so its final part is completed from the germline J gene. The V gene is TRBV11-2, the J gene TRBJ1-3; D possibly corresponds to TRBD1 (5 bases). The CDR3 contains 15 residues. Per the germline V gene, CDR1 is SGHAT and CDR2 is FQNNGV. The V gene lost 5 bases and the J gene lost 1 base, with 12 bases spanning the gap. The part of the CDR3 DNA that was read is TGTGCCAGCAGCACTGCGAGGGGTTCTGGAAACACC. Its translation: CASSTARGSGNT. The full CDR3 sequence reads CASSTARGSGNTIYF.

Details on this clone: The read terminates 3 residues ahead of where the CDR3 ends, so the germline J gene completes it. The gene calls are TRBV28 and TRBJ2-7; 13 bases line up with TRBD2. Germline V gene lookup returns CDR1 MDHEN and CDR2 SYDVKM. The CDR3 covers 18 residues. V trimming: 3 bases; J trimming: 0 bases; junction bases outside the gene matches: 8. The CDR3 bases that were read are TGTGCCAGCAGTTTTCCGGAACTAGCGGGAGGGCTCTCCTACGAG. Its protein product is CASSFPELAGGLSYE. The entire CDR3 protein is CASSFPELAGGLSYEQYF.

This clone registers medium-sized (0.01 to 0.1%) by frequency. The read ends 3 residues shy of where the CDR3 ends; the end is completed using the germline J gene. The chain employs TRBV2 and TRBJ1-2; no clear D gene. This CDR3 contains 9 residues. The V gene's germline CDR1 is SNHLY and CDR2 FYNNEI. V was pared by 7 bases and J by 7 bases, with 4 bases between. The CDR3 spells CASTGGYTF. The sequenced part of the CDR3 DNA is TGTGCCAGCACCGGTGGC.

With regard to this clone: The CDR3 end falls 3 residues outside the read, so it is completed with the germline J gene. The chain employs TRBV19 and TRBJ1-2; 7 positions match TRBD1. Looked up from germline, CDR1 is LNHDA and CDR2 is SQIVND (reference sequence). After removal of 4 bases from V and 5 bases from J, the junction contained 4 bases not matched to a gene. This CDR3 contains 13 residues. The CDR3 spells CASSTGTAYGYTF. The sequenced part of the CDR3 DNA is TGTGCCAGTAGTACCGGGACAGCTTATGGC.

A word on this clone: The read terminates 3 residues ahead of where the CDR3 ends, so the germline J gene completes it. The V and J genes are TRBV29-1 and TRBJ2-3; 7 positions agree with TRBD1. This CDR3 has 14 amino acids. The V gene's germline CDR1 is SQVTM and CDR2 ANQGSEA. J lost 1 base, V lost 6 bases, and 7 bases had no gene match. The CDR3 protein is CSVAGQAGTDTQYF. The sequenced CDR3 bases are TGCAGCGTCGCTGGACAGGCGGGCACAGATACG.

Note on this clone: The read ends 3 residues before the CDR3 terminus; that terminus is restored from the germline J gene. The chain combines TRBV2 with TRBJ2-2; 9 bases fit TRBD1. The V segment lost 0 bases and the J segment 3 bases; nucleotides outside the gene matches: 8. Looked up from germline, CDR1 is SNHLY and CDR2 is FYNNEI. CDR3 length: 18 residues. The CDR3 DNA, read in part, is TGTGCCAGCAGTGAAGCGCTTCGGGGGACAGGGCACACCGGGGAG. It translates to CASSEALRGTGHTGE. The full CDR3 reads CASSEALRGTGHTGELFF.

Considering frequency, this clone is medium-sized. The CDR3 is cut off 3 residues early in the read; its end comes from the germline J gene. The chain links TRBV7-6 to TRBJ2-1; tentative D call: TRBD1 (6 bases). The germline CDR1 and CDR2 sequences are SGHVS and FNYEAQ. This CDR3 is 16 amino acids long. V was clipped by 2 bases and J by 0 bases, with 11 bases between them. CDR3 region: CASSLWGQSSYNEQFF. CDR3 DNA (partial): TGTGCCAGCAGCTTATGGGGGCAGAGCTCCTACAATGAG.

Regarding this clone: Coverage ceases 3 residues before the CDR3 finishes, and the germline J gene fills in the end. The rearrangement links TRBV9 to TRBJ2-3; D is unresolved. The CDR3 totals 13 residues. Germline CDR1 SGDLS, CDR2 YYNGEE. The V end lost 4 bases, the J end lost 4 bases, and 10 bases lay between the germline ends. The CDR3 DNA, read in part, is TGTGCCAGCAGCAAATACTTCGCAGATACG. Its protein product is CASSKYFADT. Given in full, the CDR3 is CASSKYFADTQYF.

In terms of frequency, this clone is large. Coverage ceases 3 residues before the CDR3 finishes, and the germline J gene fills in the end. This chain uses TRBV4-1 with TRBJ2-3, with 7 bases aligning to TRBD2. The CDR3 runs to 16 residues. V gave up 4 bases and J gave up 1 base; unmatched junction bases: 8. Germline V gene data show CDR1 as MGHRA and CDR2 as YSYEKL. CDR3 protein: CASSLRGLGGTDTQYF. CDR3 DNA (partial): TGCGCCAGCAGCCTCAGAGGACTAGGAGGCACAGATACG.

Of note for this clone: The read finishes 3 residues shy of the CDR3 end, and the germline J gene is used to complete it. The chain couples TRBV19 to TRBJ2-3; the match to TRBD2 covers 7 bases. The CDR3 length is 15 residues. Trimming cost V 7 bases and J 6 bases; bases outside gene matches: 13. The germline V gene encodes CDR1 LNHDA and CDR2 SQIVND (reference sequence). The DNA read from the CDR3 is TGTGCCAGTATGGTTGGCGGGGGAGGCTCGGATACG. This gives the protein CASMVGGGGSDT. Given in full, the CDR3 is CASMVGGGGSDTQYF.

Note on this clone: The observed sequence ends 3 residues before the CDR3 terminus, with the missing tail filled in from the germline J gene. The V gene is TRBV20-1, the J gene TRBJ2-1, with a weak D call TRBD2 (6 bases). V was cut by 0 bases and J by 4 bases, with 13 bases left in between. Germline V gives CDR1 DFQATT, CDR2 SNEGSKA (reference sequence). CDR3 size: 15 residues. The CDR3 DNA, read in part, is TGCAGTGCTAGAGATTTGCTAGCGCTTTACAATGAG. Its protein product is CSARDLLALYNE. In full, the CDR3 reads CSARDLLALYNEQFF.

Measured by frequency, this clone is medium-sized. The CDR3 end falls 3 residues outside the read, so it is completed with the germline J gene. The chain employs TRBV28 and TRBJ1-5, with 9 bases matching TRBD1. CDR3 length: 18 amino acids. The V gene's germline CDR1 is MDHEN and CDR2 SYDVKM. Trimming took 3 bases from V and 7 from J; bases not matched to a gene: 16. The CDR3 region is CASSLSFGTGRLRQPQHF. CDR3 bases read: TGTGCCAGCAGTTTGAGTTTCGGGACAGGGAGGTTGAGGCAGCCC.

In terms of frequency, this clone is medium-sized. The read comes to an end 3 residues before the CDR3 does, leaving the germline J gene to fill in the end. The V gene is TRBV28, the J gene TRBJ2-7, with TRBD1 as a possible D gene (5 bases). Trimming took off 4 bases at V and 3 bases at J, with 16 bases between the two ends. The CDR3 loop spans 15 amino acids. Germline CDR1 and CDR2: MDHEN and SYDVKM. Partial CDR3 DNA: TGTGCCAGCAGTTACCATGTGGGCAGGGACTACGAG. Its protein product is CASSYHVGRDYE. The whole CDR3 is CASSYHVGRDYEQYF. The full variable domain, completed using reference TRBV28 and TRBJ2-7, is DVKVTQSSRYLVKRTGEKVFLECVQDMDHENMFWYRQDPGLGLRLIYFSYDVKMKEKGDIPEGYSVSREKKERFSLILESASTNQTSMYLCASSYHVGRDYEQYFGPGTRLTVT.